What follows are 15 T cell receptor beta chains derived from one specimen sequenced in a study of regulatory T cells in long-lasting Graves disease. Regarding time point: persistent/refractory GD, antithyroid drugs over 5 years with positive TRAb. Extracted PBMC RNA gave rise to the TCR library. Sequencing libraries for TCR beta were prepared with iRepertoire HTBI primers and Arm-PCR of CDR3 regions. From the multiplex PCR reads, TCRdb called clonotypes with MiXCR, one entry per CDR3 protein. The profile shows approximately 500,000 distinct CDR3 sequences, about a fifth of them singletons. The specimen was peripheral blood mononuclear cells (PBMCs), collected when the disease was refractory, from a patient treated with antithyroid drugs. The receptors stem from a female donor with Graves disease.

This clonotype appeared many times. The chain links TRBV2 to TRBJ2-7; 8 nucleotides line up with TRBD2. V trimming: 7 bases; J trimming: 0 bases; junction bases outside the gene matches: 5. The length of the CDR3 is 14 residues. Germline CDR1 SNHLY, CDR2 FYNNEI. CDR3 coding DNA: TGTGCCAGCAAAATCGGGGGGGTCTCCTACGAGCAGTACTTC. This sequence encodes CASKIGGVSYEQYF.

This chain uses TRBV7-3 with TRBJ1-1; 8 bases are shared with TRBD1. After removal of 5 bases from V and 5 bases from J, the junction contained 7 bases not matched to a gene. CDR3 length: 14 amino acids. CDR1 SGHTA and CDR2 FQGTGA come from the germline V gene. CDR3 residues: CASSPGQAWTEAFF. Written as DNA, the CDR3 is TGTGCCAGCAGCCCGGGACAGGCGTGGACTGAAGCTTTCTTT.

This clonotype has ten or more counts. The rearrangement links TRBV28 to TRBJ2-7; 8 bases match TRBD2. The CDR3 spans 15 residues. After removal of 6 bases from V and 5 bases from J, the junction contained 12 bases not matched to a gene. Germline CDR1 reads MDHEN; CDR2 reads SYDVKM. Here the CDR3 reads CASSDRGGSKDEQYF. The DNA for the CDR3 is TGTGCCAGCAGCGACCGGGGGGGTTCGAAAGACGAGCAGTACTTC.

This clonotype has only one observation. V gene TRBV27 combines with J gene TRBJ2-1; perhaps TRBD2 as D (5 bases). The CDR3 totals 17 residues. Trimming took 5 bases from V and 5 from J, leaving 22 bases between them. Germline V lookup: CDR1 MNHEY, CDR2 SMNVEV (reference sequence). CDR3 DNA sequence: TGTGCCAGCAGTCCCCTTGCCATCCGGGATCAAAACAATGAGCAGTTCTTC. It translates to CASSPLAIRDQNNEQFF.

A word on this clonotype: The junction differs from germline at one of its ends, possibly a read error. CDR3 DNA: TGTGCCGGCAGTTTACTACCAGGGACGAACACCGGGGAGCTGTTTTTT. As protein: CAGSLLPGTNTGELFF. This rearrangement joins TRBV28 to TRBJ2-2; D is perhaps TRBD1 (5 bases). This CDR3 has 16 amino acids. Germline values: CDR1 MDHEN, CDR2 SYDVKM.

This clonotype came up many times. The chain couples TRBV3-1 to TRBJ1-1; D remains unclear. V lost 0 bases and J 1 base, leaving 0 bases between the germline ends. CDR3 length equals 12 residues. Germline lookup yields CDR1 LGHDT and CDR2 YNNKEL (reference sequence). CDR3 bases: TGTGCCAGCAGCCAAGAGAACACTGAAGCTTTCTTT. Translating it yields CASSQENTEAFF.

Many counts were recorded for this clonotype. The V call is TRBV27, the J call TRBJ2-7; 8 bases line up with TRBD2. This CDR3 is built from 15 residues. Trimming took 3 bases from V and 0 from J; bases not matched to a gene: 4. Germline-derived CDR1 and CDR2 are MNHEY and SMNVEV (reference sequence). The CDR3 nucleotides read TGTGCCAGCAGTTTGACTAGCGCCAGCTCCTACGAGCAGTACTTC. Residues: CASSLTSASSYEQYF.

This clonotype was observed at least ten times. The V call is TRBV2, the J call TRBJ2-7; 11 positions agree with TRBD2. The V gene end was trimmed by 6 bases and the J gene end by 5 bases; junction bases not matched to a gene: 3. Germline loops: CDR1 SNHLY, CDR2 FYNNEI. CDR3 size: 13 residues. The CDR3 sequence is CASRGLAEDEQYF. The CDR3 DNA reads TGTGCCAGCAGGGGACTAGCGGAGGACGAGCAGTACTTC.

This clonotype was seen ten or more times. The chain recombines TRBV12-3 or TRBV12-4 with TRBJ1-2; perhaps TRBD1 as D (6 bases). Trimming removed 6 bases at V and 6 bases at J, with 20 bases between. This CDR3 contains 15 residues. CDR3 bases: TGTGCCAGCAGCCCTCTCAAGACAGGCTTGGATGGCTACACCTTC. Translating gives CASSPLKTGLDGYTF.

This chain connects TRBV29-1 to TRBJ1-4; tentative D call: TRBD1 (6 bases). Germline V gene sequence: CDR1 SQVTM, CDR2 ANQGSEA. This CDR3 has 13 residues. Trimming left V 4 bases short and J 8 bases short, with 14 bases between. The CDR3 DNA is TGCAGCGTTGTCGGGGGGGCTGGGGAAAAACTGTTTTTT. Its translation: CSVVGGAGEKLFF.

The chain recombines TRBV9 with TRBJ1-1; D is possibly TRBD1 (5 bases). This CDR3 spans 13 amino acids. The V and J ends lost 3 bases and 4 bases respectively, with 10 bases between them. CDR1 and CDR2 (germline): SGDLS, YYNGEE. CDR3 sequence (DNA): TGTGCCAGCAGCGAAACTAGGGGCACTGAAGCTTTCTTT. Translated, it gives CASSETRGTEAFF. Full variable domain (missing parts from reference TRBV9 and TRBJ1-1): DSGVTQTPKHLITATGQRVTLRCSPRSGDLSVYWYQQSLDQGLQFLIQYYNGEERAKGNILERFSAQQFPDLHSELNLSSLELGDSALYFCASSETRGTEAFFGQGTRLTVV.

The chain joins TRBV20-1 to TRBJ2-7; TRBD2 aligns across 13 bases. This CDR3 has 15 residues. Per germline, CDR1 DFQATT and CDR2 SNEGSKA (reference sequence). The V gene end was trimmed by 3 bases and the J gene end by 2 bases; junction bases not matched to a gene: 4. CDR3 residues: CSASGTSGEAYEQYF. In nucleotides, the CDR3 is TGCAGTGCTAGCGGGACTAGCGGGGAGGCCTACGAGCAGTACTTC.

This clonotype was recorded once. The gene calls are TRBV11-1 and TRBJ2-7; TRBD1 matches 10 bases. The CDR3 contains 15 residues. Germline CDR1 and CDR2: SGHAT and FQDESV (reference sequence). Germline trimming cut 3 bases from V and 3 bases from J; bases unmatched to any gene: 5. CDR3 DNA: TGTGCCAGCAGCTTCCCGAGGACAGGGGGCTACGAGCAGTACTTC. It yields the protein CASSFPRTGGYEQYF. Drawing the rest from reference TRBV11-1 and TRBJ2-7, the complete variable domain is EAEVAQSPRYKITEKSQAVAFWCDPISGHATLYWYRQILGQGPELLVQFQDESVVDDSQLPKDRFSAERLKGVDSTLKIQPAELGDSAMYLCASSFPRTGGYEQYFGPGTRLTVT.

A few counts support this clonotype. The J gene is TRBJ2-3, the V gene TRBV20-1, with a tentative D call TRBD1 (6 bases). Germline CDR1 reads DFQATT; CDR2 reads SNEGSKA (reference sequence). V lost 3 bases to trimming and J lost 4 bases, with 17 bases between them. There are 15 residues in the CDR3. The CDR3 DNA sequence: TGCAGTGCTAGTGTACAGGGAAGATTTGCAGATACGCAGTATTTT. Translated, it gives CSASVQGRFADTQYF.

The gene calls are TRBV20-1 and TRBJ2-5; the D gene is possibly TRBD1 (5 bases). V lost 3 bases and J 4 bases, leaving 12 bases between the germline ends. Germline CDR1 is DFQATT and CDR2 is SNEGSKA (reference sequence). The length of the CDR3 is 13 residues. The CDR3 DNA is TGCAGTGCTAGGGCTGGGGCCGCAGAGACCCAGTACTTC. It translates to CSARAGAAETQYF.